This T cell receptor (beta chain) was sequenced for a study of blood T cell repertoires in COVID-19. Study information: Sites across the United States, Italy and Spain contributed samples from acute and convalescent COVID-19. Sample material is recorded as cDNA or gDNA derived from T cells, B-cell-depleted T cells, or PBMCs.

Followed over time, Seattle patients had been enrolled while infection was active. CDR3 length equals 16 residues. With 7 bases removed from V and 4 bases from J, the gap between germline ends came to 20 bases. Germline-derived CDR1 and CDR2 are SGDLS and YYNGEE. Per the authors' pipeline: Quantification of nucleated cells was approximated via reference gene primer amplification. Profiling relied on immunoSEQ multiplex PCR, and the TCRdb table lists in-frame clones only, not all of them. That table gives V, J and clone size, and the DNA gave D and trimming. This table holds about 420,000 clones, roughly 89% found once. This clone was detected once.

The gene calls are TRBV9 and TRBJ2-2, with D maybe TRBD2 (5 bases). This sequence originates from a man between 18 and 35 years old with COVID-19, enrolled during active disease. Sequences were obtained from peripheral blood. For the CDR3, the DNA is TGTGCCAGCGGGCCGGGATTGGGTAGGAGCACCGGGGAGCTGTTTTTT. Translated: CASGPGLGRSTGELFF.